This T cell receptor beta chain originates from a study of OX40 agonist ivuxolimab in advanced cancers. From germline, CDR1 is SGHTS and CDR2 YDEGEE. V was cut by 2 bases and J by 1 base, with 13 bases left in between. This CDR3 comprises 16 residues. The repertoire was sequenced with immunoSEQ multiplex PCR; TCRdb's copy has only in-frame clones and lacks some. The table shows tens of thousands of clones, with over 80% occurring only once. The TCR sequence derives from an adult with an advanced solid tumor such as melanoma, head and neck, liver or kidney cancer. The chain is built from TRBV5-8 and TRBJ2-4, with D possibly matching TRBD2 (7 bases). The specimen was CD4+ or CD8+ T cells sorted from blood, collected in a trial of the OX40 agonist ivuxolimab. The CDR3 sequence is CASSFGGAGAKNIQYF. In DNA form, the CDR3 reads TGTGCCAGCAGCTTTGGGGGGGCTGGGGCCAAAAACATTCAGTACTTC.